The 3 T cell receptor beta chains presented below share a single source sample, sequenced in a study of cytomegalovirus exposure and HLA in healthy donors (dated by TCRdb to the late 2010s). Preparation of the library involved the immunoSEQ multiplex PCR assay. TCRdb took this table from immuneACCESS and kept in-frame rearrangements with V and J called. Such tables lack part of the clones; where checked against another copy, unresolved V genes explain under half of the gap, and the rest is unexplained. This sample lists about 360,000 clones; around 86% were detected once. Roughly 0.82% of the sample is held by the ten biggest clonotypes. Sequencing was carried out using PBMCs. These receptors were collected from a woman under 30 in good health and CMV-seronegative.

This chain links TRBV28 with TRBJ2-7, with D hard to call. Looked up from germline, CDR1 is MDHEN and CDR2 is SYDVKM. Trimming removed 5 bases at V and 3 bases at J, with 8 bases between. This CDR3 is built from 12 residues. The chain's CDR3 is CASSLINYEQYF. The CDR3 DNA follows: TGTGCCAGCAGTCTTATAAACTACGAGCAGTACTTC.

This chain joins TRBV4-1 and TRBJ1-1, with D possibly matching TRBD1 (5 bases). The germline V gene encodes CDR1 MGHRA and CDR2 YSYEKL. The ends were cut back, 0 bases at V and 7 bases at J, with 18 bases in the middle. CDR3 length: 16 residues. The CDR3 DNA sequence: TGCGCCAGCAGCCAAGAGGGCAGGGCCCCGATAAATGAAGCTTTCTTT. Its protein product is CASSQEGRAPINEAFF.

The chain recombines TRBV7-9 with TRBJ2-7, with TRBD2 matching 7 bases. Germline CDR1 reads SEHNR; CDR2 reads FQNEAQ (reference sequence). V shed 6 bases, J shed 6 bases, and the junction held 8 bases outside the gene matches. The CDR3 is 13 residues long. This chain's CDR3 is CASRLVTGGEQYF. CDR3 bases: TGTGCCAGCAGACTGGTTACGGGGGGCGAGCAGTACTTC.